A selection of T cell receptor beta chains follows, all from one sample in a study of OX40 agonist ivuxolimab in advanced cancers. Using immunoSEQ multiplex PCR, the repertoire was profiled, and TCRdb retains in-frame clones only, with some absent. The repertoire includes more than 45,000 clones, nearly 90% of them detected once, and roughly 12% sits in the top ten. Sequenced material: CD4+ or CD8+ T cells sorted from blood, taken in a trial of the OX40 agonist ivuxolimab. These receptors all stem from an adult with an advanced solid tumor such as melanoma, head and neck, liver or kidney cancer. Each CDR3 is given with its conserved first and last residue. Fields, in order: V gene, clone size, J gene, D gene, CDR3 DNA, CDR3 protein. A D gene is named only where the DNA matches it firmly. For some rows the clone size is stated as once, few or many, or as a class when expanded; others skip it.

V: TRBV29-1
size: .
J: TRBJ1-2
D: TRBD1
DNA: TGCAGCGTTGTCCCAACCGACAGGGACGGCTACACCTTC
CDR3: CSVVPTDRDGYTF

V: TRBV18
size: few
J: TRBJ2-1
D: .
DNA: TGTGCCAGCTCACCATGGGATAGCGGATACAATGAGCAGTTCTTC
CDR3: CASSPWDSGYNEQFF

V: TRBV6-5
size: .
J: TRBJ1-5
D: .
DNA: TGTGCCAGCAGTTACTCGGCCAGCAATCAGCCCCAGCATTTT
CDR3: CASSYSASNQPQHF

V: TRBV5-6
size: .
J: TRBJ2-5
D: .
DNA: TGTGCCAGCAGCCTAGACGTCGGCCAAGAGACCCAGTACTTC
CDR3: CASSLDVGQETQYF

V: TRBV5-6
size: .
J: TRBJ1-1
D: .
DNA: TGTGCCAGCAGCCGGGCTAGGGTGGGAACTGAAGCTTTCTTT
CDR3: CASSRARVGTEAFF

V: TRBV28
size: .
J: TRBJ2-2
D: .
DNA: TGTGCCAGCAGTTTACTGACAGGGAACACCGGGGAGCTGTTTTTT
CDR3: CASSLLTGNTGELFF

V: TRBV5-6
size: .
J: TRBJ1-4
D: .
DNA: TGTGCCAGCAGCTGGGGGAATGAAAAACTGTTTTTT
CDR3: CASSWGNEKLFF

V: TRBV9
size: medium-sized
J: TRBJ1-5
D: .
DNA: TGTGCCAGCAGCGTATGGGGTACAAAGATGGCGAATCAGCCCCAGCATTTT
CDR3: CASSVWGTKMANQPQHF

V: TRBV4-3
size: .
J: TRBJ1-3
D: .
DNA: TGCGCCAGCAGCCCAGGAGGCTTGGCTGGAAACACCATATATTTT
CDR3: CASSPGGLAGNTIYF

V: TRBV4-3
size: .
J: TRBJ2-3
D: TRBD2
DNA: TGCGCCAGCAGCCAAGAACCGGGGGGAACAGATACGCAGTATTTT
CDR3: CASSQEPGGTDTQYF

V: TRBV7-8
size: .
J: TRBJ1-6
D: .
DNA: TGTGCCAGCAGCTTAGAGTTCGTAAATTCACCCCTCCACTTT
CDR3: CASSLEFVNSPLHF

V: TRBV19
size: .
J: TRBJ2-3
D: .
DNA: TGTGCCAGTAGTACCGACAGCAACACAGATACGCAGTATTTT
CDR3: CASSTDSNTDTQYF

V: TRBV6-5
size: .
J: TRBJ1-1
D: .
DNA: TGTGCCAGCAGTATTATGAAAGGTAACACTGAAGCTTTCTTT
CDR3: CASSIMKGNTEAFF

V: TRBV6-1
size: .
J: TRBJ2-5
D: .
DNA: TGTGCCAGCAGTGAACTGGGGCAGCAAGAGACCCAGTACTTC
CDR3: CASSELGQQETQYF

V: TRBV6-6
size: .
J: TRBJ2-6
D: .
DNA: TGTGCCAGCACCTTGACAGCAGGGGCCAACGTCCTGACTTTC
CDR3: CASTLTAGANVLTF

V: TRBV6-5
size: .
J: TRBJ1-2
D: .
DNA: TGTGCCAGCAGTTACTCGATAGGCGGAAACTATGGCTACACCTTC
CDR3: CASSYSIGGNYGYTF

V: TRBV19
size: .
J: TRBJ2-7
D: .
DNA: TGTGCCAGTAAAAAGGACGAGCAGTACTTC
CDR3: CASKKDEQYF

V: TRBV16
size: .
J: TRBJ2-5
D: .
DNA: TGTGCCAGCAGCCAATCCCAAGTTGTCAGTCAAGAGACCCAGTACTTC
CDR3: CASSQSQVVSQETQYF

V: TRBV7-9
size: medium-sized
J: TRBJ2-7
D: .
DNA: TGTGCCAGCAGCTTAGCTACTTATGCCAGTAAGCAGTACTTC
CDR3: CASSLATYASKQYF

V: TRBV9
size: .
J: TRBJ2-1
D: TRBD2
DNA: TGTGCCAGCAACAGCGGGAGGGAGGGTGAGCAGTTCTTC
CDR3: CASNSGREGEQFF

V: TRBV2
size: once
J: TRBJ1-3
D: .
DNA: TGTGCCAGCAGCCTAACCCGGGGGCGAGCCTCTGGAAACACCATATATTTT
CDR3: CASSLTRGRASGNTIYF

V: TRBV5-5
size: .
J: TRBJ1-5
D: .
DNA: TGTGCCAGCAGCTTGGGAAAGAGCAATCAGCCCCAGCATTTT
CDR3: CASSLGKSNQPQHF

V: TRBV28
size: .
J: TRBJ2-5
D: .
DNA: TGTGCCAGCACTCCGGGAGAGACCCAGTACTTC
CDR3: CASTPGETQYF

V: TRBV6-5
size: .
J: TRBJ1-2
D: .
DNA: TGTGCCAGCAGTTACTTAGGACGCAGAAACTATGGCTACACCTTC
CDR3: CASSYLGRRNYGYTF

V: TRBV5-8
size: .
J: TRBJ2-5
D: .
DNA: TGTGCCAGCAGCGGGGGATTTCTTCAAGAGACCCAGTACTTC
CDR3: CASSGGFLQETQYF

V: TRBV5-1
size: few
J: TRBJ1-1
D: TRBD1
DNA: TGCGCCAGCAGACATTTCTATCGGGACAGGGTATTGGTGAACACTGAAGCTTTCTTT
CDR3: CASRHFYRDRVLVNTEAFF

V: TRBV4-3
size: .
J: TRBJ2-1
D: .
DNA: TGCGCCAGCAGCCTAAGTCGGACCCCGGGGTACAATGAGCAGTTCTTC
CDR3: CASSLSRTPGYNEQFF

V: TRBV19
size: .
J: TRBJ2-1
D: .
DNA: TGTGCCAGTAGTCGTGGTTTGTACAATGAGCAGTTCTTC
CDR3: CASSRGLYNEQFF

V: TRBV11-2
size: .
J: TRBJ2-2
D: .
DNA: TGTGCCAGCAGCTTAGGGGGCCACACCGGGGAGCTGTTTTTT
CDR3: CASSLGGHTGELFF

V: TRBV27
size: .
J: TRBJ2-5
D: TRBD2
DNA: TGTGCCAGCAGTACCGGGACTAGCGGGAGGGAGACCCAGTACTTC
CDR3: CASSTGTSGRETQYF

V: TRBV5-6
size: .
J: TRBJ1-4
D: .
DNA: TGTGCCAGCAGCTTGTACAGAGAAGGGCCCGGGAAACTGTTTTTT
CDR3: CASSLYREGPGKLFF

V: TRBV18
size: .
J: TRBJ1-1
D: TRBD1
DNA: TGTGCCAGCTCACCACCAACAGGGGGGAACACTGAAGCTTTCTTT
CDR3: CASSPPTGGNTEAFF

V: TRBV4-1
size: .
J: TRBJ2-1
D: TRBD2
DNA: TGCGCCAGCAGCTGGACTAGCGGGATCTACAATGAGCAGTTCTTC
CDR3: CASSWTSGIYNEQFF

V: TRBV5-1
size: .
J: TRBJ2-1
D: TRBD2
DNA: TGCGCCAGCAGCTTGGTGGGCCTAGCGGGTTACAATGAGCAGTTCTTC
CDR3: CASSLVGLAGYNEQFF

V: TRBV7-9
size: .
J: TRBJ2-6
D: .
DNA: TGTGCCAGCAGCTTTCTCCTCCTCGAGACGGCCGGGGCCAACGTCCTGACTTTC
CDR3: CASSFLLLETAGANVLTF

V: TRBV30
size: .
J: TRBJ2-1
D: .
DNA: TGTGCCTGCCTGCCGGACTCCTACAATGAGCAGTTCTTC
CDR3: CACLPDSYNEQFF

V: TRBV4-2
size: .
J: TRBJ2-1
D: TRBD2
DNA: TGTGCCAGCAGCCTCGCTAGCGGGGATTACAATGAGCAGTTCTTC
CDR3: CASSLASGDYNEQFF

V: TRBV28
size: .
J: TRBJ2-3
D: TRBD2
DNA: TGTGCCAGCAGTTTAAGGCTAGCGGTCAACACAGATACGCAGTATTTT
CDR3: CASSLRLAVNTDTQYF

V: TRBV5-5
size: .
J: TRBJ2-1
D: TRBD2
DNA: TGTGCCAGCAGCTTGGAGGTAGCGGGAGTCGAGCAGTTCTTC
CDR3: CASSLEVAGVEQFF

V: TRBV5-6
size: .
J: TRBJ1-2
D: TRBD1
DNA: TGTGCCAGCAGTACGGGACAGGTCAACTATGGCTACACCTTC
CDR3: CASSTGQVNYGYTF

V: TRBV19
size: .
J: TRBJ1-1
D: .
DNA: TGTGCCAGTAGTATAGATATCAGAGCTTTCTTT
CDR3: CASSIDIRAFF

V: TRBV5-8
size: .
J: TRBJ2-3
D: .
DNA: TGTGCCAGCAGCTTGGGGCAGGTTTACACAGATACGCAGTATTTT
CDR3: CASSLGQVYTDTQYF

V: TRBV10-3
size: .
J: TRBJ2-1
D: .
DNA: TGTGCCATGAGAGGGTCGGATGAGCAGTTCTTC
CDR3: CAMRGSDEQFF

V: TRBV9
size: .
J: TRBJ2-1
D: .
DNA: TGTGCCAGCAGCGTAGATGGACGGAACAATGAGCAGTTCTTC
CDR3: CASSVDGRNNEQFF

V: TRBV29-1
size: .
J: TRBJ1-1
D: TRBD1
DNA: TGCAGCGTTGAAGACAGGGGGGAGAACACTGAAGCTTTCTTT
CDR3: CSVEDRGENTEAFF

V: TRBV5-1
size: .
J: TRBJ2-1
D: .
DNA: TGCGCCAGCAGCTTGTCACGTTACAATGAGCAGTTCTTC
CDR3: CASSLSRYNEQFF

V: TRBV5-8
size: few
J: TRBJ2-7
D: .
DNA: TGTGCCAGCAACCATTGGGACGACTCCTACGAGCAGTACTTC
CDR3: CASNHWDDSYEQYF

V: TRBV6-5
size: few
J: TRBJ1-2
D: TRBD1
DNA: TGTGCCAGTACTTCAGGGGGCAGTGGCTACACCTTC
CDR3: CASTSGGSGYTF

V: TRBV18
size: .
J: TRBJ2-3
D: .
DNA: TGTGCCAGCTCACCCCCGAATAACAGGCCTAGCACAGATACGCAGTATTTT
CDR3: CASSPPNNRPSTDTQYF

V: TRBV27
size: .
J: TRBJ2-7
D: .
DNA: TGTGCCAGCGGGCGACCCTCCTACGAGCAGTACTTC
CDR3: CASGRPSYEQYF

V: TRBV4-1
size: .
J: TRBJ1-6
D: .
DNA: TGCGCCAGCAGCCAAGGACGGAACTATAATTCACCCCTCCACTTT
CDR3: CASSQGRNYNSPLHF

V: TRBV6-1
size: .
J: TRBJ1-5
D: .
DNA: TGTGCCAGCAGTGCGGGGAGGTCGAGCAATCAGCCCCAGCATTTT
CDR3: CASSAGRSSNQPQHF

V: TRBV5-1
size: once
J: TRBJ2-2
D: .
DNA: TGCGCCAGCAGCTTGGACAGGAGGAACGGGGAGCTGTTTTTT
CDR3: CASSLDRRNGELFF

V: TRBV28
size: once
J: TRBJ2-2
D: .
DNA: TGTGCCAGCAGTTTCCCCCCCGGAAGCACCGGGGAGCTGTTTTTT
CDR3: CASSFPPGSTGELFF

V: TRBV5-6
size: .
J: TRBJ2-7
D: TRBD1
DNA: TGTGCCAGCAGACAGCGCCGGGACAGATACTACGAGCAGTACTTC
CDR3: CASRQRRDRYYEQYF

V: TRBV21-1
size: .
J: TRBJ1-2
D: .
DNA: TGTGCCAGCAGCAAACCCCTCGAGGGGGAAAGGTATGGCTACACCTTC
CDR3: CASSKPLEGERYGYTF

V: TRBV5-3
size: .
J: TRBJ2-3
D: .
DNA: TGTGCCAGAAGCCCCCGCACAGATACGCAGTATTTT
CDR3: CARSPRTDTQYF

V: TRBV6-5
size: .
J: TRBJ1-1
D: .
DNA: TGTGCCAGCAGTTACGGGGGGCCTTACACTGAAGCTTTCTTT
CDR3: CASSYGGPYTEAFF

V: TRBV19
size: .
J: TRBJ2-1
D: TRBD2
DNA: TGTGCCAGTACCCGGACTAGCGGGAGCTGGAATGAGCAGTTCTTC
CDR3: CASTRTSGSWNEQFF